One and the same sample provided the 28 T cell receptor beta chains below, sequenced in a study of cytomegalovirus exposure and HLA in healthy donors. A multiplex PCR was run with 60 Vbeta primers and 13 Jbeta primers. TCRdb's table, derived via immunoSEQ multiplex PCR, lists solely in-frame clones and lacks some. The sample shows some 150,000 clones, around 80% of them seen only once. Sequenced: PBMCs. These receptors came from a man in his forties in good health and CMV-seronegative.

This sequence joins TRBV6-6 and TRBJ1-2; the D gene is possibly TRBD1 (5 bases). Per the germline V gene, CDR1 is MNHNY and CDR2 is SVGAGI (reference sequence). The CDR3 totals 14 residues. Trimming stripped 6 bases from V and 3 bases from J, with 14 bases between. DNA of the CDR3: TGTGCCAGCAGCCTCGGAGGGACCGACTATGGCTACACCTTC. Translating it yields CASSLGGTDYGYTF.

This chain joins TRBV27 and TRBJ2-7; maybe TRBD2 (7 bases). This CDR3 has 14 residues. V was pared by 6 bases and J by 7 bases, with 19 bases between. The germline V gene has CDR1 MNHEY and CDR2 SMNVEV (reference sequence). CDR3 amino acids: CASSLRGALSEQYF. The CDR3 bases are TGTGCCAGCAGCCTCCGGGGGGCACTGAGTGAGCAGTACTTC.

The chain's CDR3 is CASSEDSGMPYEQYF. CDR3 DNA: TGTGCCAGCAGCGAAGACTCCGGGATGCCCTACGAGCAGTACTTC. The chain is built from TRBV7-9 and TRBJ2-7; D is possibly TRBD2 (5 bases). Deletions cut 5 bases from V and 2 bases from J, with 16 bases between. Germline V CDR1 and CDR2: SEHNR, FQNEAQ (reference sequence). The CDR3 is 15 residues long. Looking up the rest from reference TRBV7-9 and TRBJ2-7 gives the full variable domain: DTGVSQNPRHKITKRGQNVTFRCDPISEHNRLYWYRQTLGQGPEFLTYFQNEAQLEKSRLLSDRFSAERPKGSFSTLEIQRTEQGDSAMYLCASSEDSGMPYEQYFGPGTRLTVT.

This clone was found a few times. The CDR3 DNA follows: TGTGCCAGCAGTTACCGGGCTAGCGGGGGGGCGGGCGAGCAGTACTTC. This sequence encodes CASSYRASGGAGEQYF. The rearrangement joins TRBV6-5 to TRBJ2-7, with 12 bases lining up with TRBD2. The CDR3 totals 16 residues. The germline CDR1 and CDR2 sequences are MNHEY and SVGAGI. With V trimmed by 2 bases and J by 6 bases, 8 bases remained unmatched.

The chain links TRBV6-5 to TRBJ2-7; no firm D call. Deletions cut 2 bases from V and 2 bases from J, with 16 bases between. Per germline, CDR1 MNHEY and CDR2 SVGAGI. The CDR3 is 16 amino acids. DNA of the CDR3: TGTGCCAGCAGTTACCGGCTCGGAGACCAAACCTACGAGCAGTACTTC. It translates to CASSYRLGDQTYEQYF.

The CDR3 DNA reads as TGTGCCAGCACCGGGAGAGGAAATGAAAAACTGTTTTTT. Translating gives CASTGRGNEKLFF. The rearrangement links TRBV11-2 to TRBJ1-4, with D unclear. CDR1 SGHAT and CDR2 FQNNGV come from the germline V gene. V lost 7 bases and J lost 5, with 11 bases in between. The CDR3 is made up of 13 amino acids.

The chain carries TRBV5-1 and TRBJ2-5; a weak D match, TRBD1 (6 bases). This CDR3 region has 14 residues. Between the trimmed V and J ends, which lost 2 bases and 5 bases, there was a span of 13 bases. Germline assignment: CDR1 SGHRS and CDR2 YFSETQ. The CDR3: CASSFDRIMETQYF. In DNA form, the CDR3 reads TGCGCCAGCAGCTTTGACAGGATAATGGAGACCCAGTACTTC.

The chain recombines TRBV4-3 with TRBJ2-7, with D possibly being TRBD1 (6 bases). The CDR3 contains 15 residues. The ends were cut back, 4 bases at V and 4 bases at J, with 17 bases in the middle. Germline CDR1 LGHNA, CDR2 YSLEER. The CDR3 sequence is CASSLRAGVGYEQYF. The CDR3 DNA follows: TGCGCCAGCAGCCTCCGAGCAGGGGTGGGATACGAGCAGTACTTC.

This sequence joins TRBV7-9 and TRBJ2-7; TRBD1 agrees at 7 bases. Trimming at V came to 5 bases and at J to 0 bases, leaving 7 bases not matched to a gene. Germline V lookup: CDR1 SEHNR, CDR2 FQNEAQ (reference sequence). The CDR3 totals 15 residues. The CDR3 nucleotides read TGTGCCAGCAGCCAAAGTGACAGGGTCTCCTACGAGCAGTACTTC. Amino acid sequence: CASSQSDRVSYEQYF.

This rearrangement joins TRBV2 to TRBJ1-5; D perhaps matches TRBD1 (5 bases). The V end was cut by 4 bases, the J end by 4 bases, with 8 bases between. This CDR3 contains 13 residues. Germline V lookup: CDR1 SNHLY, CDR2 FYNNEI. The CDR3 spells CASSAPGNQPQHF. CDR3 in DNA: TGTGCCAGCAGTGCCCCAGGGAATCAGCCCCAGCATTTT.

This clone has a single count. The chain is built from TRBV6-6 and TRBJ2-3; D is unclear. The CDR3 length is 13 residues. Germline CDR1 and CDR2: MNHNY and SVGAGI (reference sequence). The germline V and J ends were trimmed by 6 bases and 5 bases, with 12 bases remaining between them. The CDR3 reads CASRLDFVDTQYF. CDR3 nucleotides: TGTGCCAGCAGGCTAGACTTTGTAGATACGCAGTATTTT.

The chain is built from TRBV7-3 and TRBJ2-1; TRBD1 matches 10 bases. The ends lost 8 bases at V and 5 bases at J; junction bases unmatched: 6. The CDR3 spans 14 residues. Looked up from germline, CDR1 is SGHTA and CDR2 is FQGTGA. CDR3 sequence (DNA): TGTGCCAGCCATGAGACAGGGGGCAACAATGAGCAGTTCTTC. Translation: CASHETGGNNEQFF.

This clone was counted between two and nine times. This chain connects TRBV29-1 to TRBJ1-1, with 9 positions matching TRBD1. V dropped 6 bases and J dropped 1; count of bases not matched to a gene: 6. Germline V gene sequence: CDR1 SQVTM, CDR2 ANQGSEA. CDR3 length: 14 amino acids. CDR3 nucleotides: TGCAGCGTGAACAGGGGGCGGGAGAACACTGAAGCTTTCTTT. It encodes CSVNRGRENTEAFF.

The V call is TRBV6-5, the J call TRBJ2-3; 11 nucleotides agree with TRBD2. Germline lookup yields CDR1 MNHEY and CDR2 SVGAGI. V was pared by 4 bases and J by 5 bases, with 2 bases of the junction left unmatched. The CDR3 consists of 14 residues. As DNA, the CDR3 is TGTGCCAGCAGTTCGGGACTAGCGGAAGATACGCAGTATTTT. Its protein product is CASSSGLAEDTQYF.

The V call is TRBV7-6, the J call TRBJ1-1; possible D gene TRBD1, 6 bases. Germline CDR1 is SGHVS and CDR2 is FNYEAQ. CDR3 length equals 15 residues. Trimming stripped 2 bases from V and 1 base from J, with 11 bases between. CDR3 bases: TGTGCCAGCAGCTTAAACGCAGGGGCGAACACTGAAGCTTTCTTT. Translating it yields CASSLNAGANTEAFF.

This clone has more than one count but fewer than ten. CDR3 in amino acids: CASSKKMGRRVPFYEQYF. The CDR3 DNA is TGTGCCAGCAGCAAAAAAATGGGTAGACGGGTACCTTTCTACGAGCAGTACTTC. The rearrangement joins TRBV21-1 to TRBJ2-5; TRBD2, the D gene given by the table, was not confirmed from the DNA. The end of the DNA aligns better with TRBJ2-7, so the J call may be wrong. TRBV21-1 is reported as a pseudogene. CDR3 length: 18 amino acids.

The chain carries TRBV10-3 and TRBJ1-5; a possible D gene is TRBD1 (6 bases). Germline CDR1 is ENHRY and CDR2 is SYGVKD. V lost 6 bases, J lost 6 bases, and 18 bases lay in between. This CDR3 is built from 15 residues. As DNA, the CDR3 is TGTGCCATCAGGGGCGCGGGAGGGGGGGGTCAGCCCCAGCATTTT. It is translated as CAIRGAGGGGQPQHF.

This clone has more than one count but fewer than ten. The chain joins TRBV5-4 to TRBJ2-5, with 7 bases that match TRBD2. V lost 1 base, J lost 2 bases, and 5 bases stayed unmatched. The CDR3 is made up of 15 amino acids. CDR1 is SGHNT, CDR2 YYREEE, per germline (reference sequence). As DNA, the CDR3 is TGTGCCAGCAGCTTGACGACGGGGGGACAAGAGACCCAGTACTTC. It codes for CASSLTTGGQETQYF.

There are a few counts of this clone. This chain connects TRBV28 to TRBJ2-6, with D perhaps TRBD2 (5 bases). This CDR3 contains 14 residues. The V end lost 3 bases, the J end lost 6 bases, and 9 bases lay between the germline ends. CDR1 is MDHEN and CDR2 is SYDVKM in the germline V gene. This CDR3 reads CASSLRREANVLTF. CDR3 nucleotides: TGTGCCAGCAGTTTGCGCCGGGAGGCCAACGTCCTGACTTTC. The variable domain in full, completed from reference TRBV28 and TRBJ2-6, reads DVKVTQSSRYLVKRTGEKVFLECVQDMDHENMFWYRQDPGLGLRLIYFSYDVKMKEKGDIPEGYSVSREKKERFSLILESASTNQTSMYLCASSLRREANVLTFGAGSRLTVL.

V and J are TRBV7-3 and TRBJ2-1; D call uncertain. V gave up 5 bases and J gave up 6 bases, with 17 bases separating them. In germline, CDR1 is SGHTA, CDR2 FQGTGA. The CDR3 has 15 residues. The CDR3 nucleotides are TGTGCCAGCAGCCCTACGGTCCAAAGAGGCAATGAGCAGTTCTTC. Amino acid sequence: CASSPTVQRGNEQFF.

This chain links TRBV19 with TRBJ1-2, with D perhaps matching TRBD1 (6 bases). With 6 bases removed from V and 2 bases from J, the gap between germline ends came to 13 bases. In germline, CDR1 is LNHDA, CDR2 SQIVND (reference sequence). The CDR3 sequence is 14 residues long. CDR3 residues: CASRATGENYGYTF. CDR3 sequence (DNA): TGTGCCAGTAGGGCGACAGGAGAGAACTATGGCTACACCTTC.

The chain is built from TRBV27 and TRBJ2-1; 9 bases align to TRBD2. The CDR3 contains 17 residues. The germline V gene has CDR1 MNHEY and CDR2 SMNVEV (reference sequence). Unmatched junction bases numbered 8, after V lost 1 base and J lost 4 bases. DNA of the CDR3: TGTGCCAGCAGTTTATTTCCTAGCGGGGCGGTTTACAATGAGCAGTTCTTC. As protein: CASSLFPSGAVYNEQFF.

This chain links TRBV7-2 with TRBJ2-6; possibly TRBD2 for D (6 bases). The CDR3 sequence is 15 residues long. CDR1 and CDR2 from the germline V gene are SGHTA and FQGNSA. V lost 6 bases to trimming and J lost 2 bases, with 11 bases between them. The CDR3 DNA reads as TGTGCCAGCAGTCACGGGAGTACTGGGGCCAACGTCCTGACTTTC. It translates to CASSHGSTGANVLTF.

The V call is TRBV28, the J call TRBJ1-1, with D hard to call. Trimming took 2 bases from V and 4 from J, leaving 11 bases between them. The CDR3 has 14 residues. Germline CDR1 reads MDHEN; CDR2 reads SYDVKM. The CDR3 DNA is TGTGCCAGCAGTTTACTGCGAAGTTCCACTGAAGCTTTCTTT. Translated: CASSLLRSSTEAFF.

The V call is TRBV28, the J call TRBJ2-1; TRBD1 is a possible D gene (6 bases). Germline V CDR1 and CDR2: MDHEN, SYDVKM. The CDR3 has 16 amino acids. The germline V and J ends were trimmed by 2 bases and 2 bases, with 13 bases remaining between them. CDR3 nucleotides: TGTGCCAGCAGTTTAGGGCTACAGGGTCCCTACAATGAGCAGTTCTTC. Its translation is CASSLGLQGPYNEQFF.

This sequence joins TRBV11-2 and TRBJ2-1; unclear D gene. CDR1 and CDR2 from the germline V gene are SGHAT and FQNNGV. The CDR3 consists of 13 residues. V lost 5 bases to trimming and J lost 2 bases, with 7 bases between them. The CDR3 sequence: CASSQNPYNEQFF. The CDR3 coding sequence is TGTGCCAGCAGCCAAAATCCCTACAATGAGCAGTTCTTC.

The sample holds a few counts of this clone. This rearrangement joins TRBV6-5 to TRBJ2-7, with 8 bases that match TRBD1. With 4 bases clipped from V and 2 bases from J, the junction kept 10 bases outside the gene matches. The CDR3 spans 16 residues. The germline gives CDR1 MNHEY, CDR2 SVGAGI. The CDR3 loop is CASSLGQGLGTYEQYF. The CDR3 region has the DNA TGTGCCAGCAGTTTAGGACAGGGATTAGGGACCTACGAGCAGTACTTC.

This clone occurred a few times. The chain uses TRBV20-1 and TRBJ1-6; no definite D call. Germline CDR1 and CDR2: DFQATT and SNEGSKA (reference sequence). CDR3 length: 11 amino acids. With 1 base removed from V and 14 bases from J, the gap between germline ends came to 9 bases. DNA for the CDR3: TGCAGTGCTAGAGCGAAGCAGGCCCTCCACTTT. Protein: CSARAKQALHF.